This TCR beta chain was captured in a study of neoadjuvant anti-PD-1 for oral cavity cancer listed by TCRdb under 2021. Regarding the research as a whole: Three to four biweekly doses of nivolumab at 3 mg/kg were mostly administered to patients before curative-intent surgical resection. For patients who did not progress, a fourth nivolumab dose was given around day 43, followed by definitive surgical resection on days 50-56. Under RECIST 1.1, a patient counted as a responder if showing complete response, partial response or stable disease, and as a non-responder if showing progression. The parent correlative cohort included over nine patients, with an approximately 33% response rate.

In the case of this clone: No antigen is known for it. Base qualities are not provided; no much larger clone lies one nucleotide away.

What this sample's time point label stands for: before neoadjuvant nivolumab. Patients had been newly diagnosed with stage II-IVA oral cavity squamous cell carcinoma, and no prior systemic or radiation treatment had been given to the patients. The cohort consisted of patients with HPV-negative, locally advanced oral cavity squamous cell carcinoma. Peripheral blood mononuclear cells were analyzed directly, without maintenance or expansion in culture. The samples were drawn from a longitudinal correlative study tied to a single-arm phase II trial testing neoadjuvant nivolumab in oral cavity squamous cell carcinoma. Subject-matched pre- and post-treatment PBMCs and tumors from three responders and three non-responders were subjected to genomic DNA-based TCRbeta sequencing. Peripheral blood mononuclear cells were collected before nivolumab treatment and were collected again after treatment, at the time of surgery. The Maxwell RSC DNA from Cells kit was used to extract genomic DNA from PBMCs.

What the study reported, not specific to this receptor: Higher pretreatment blood TCRbeta clonality and lower post-treatment tumor TCRbeta clonality were correlated with higher pretreatment blood Treg/Th17 ratios. After neoadjuvant nivolumab, significantly higher T cell clonality (Gini index) was found within PBMCs in non-responders than in responders. Only a few patients per response group were included in the TCR analyses, and larger cohorts for validation were called for by the authors.

For deep sequencing of PBMC libraries, mostly 450 to 500 ng of input genomic DNA was used, and six replicates were run per sample. The immunoSEQ hsTCRbeta kit was used to prepare TCRbeta libraries according to the manufacturer's instructions. The finished libraries were brought together in one pool at approximately 3 nM, which was then read using an Illumina NovaSeq 6000 S4 flow cell. In the source study's methods: The immunoSEQ Analyzer was used for raw data preprocessing and quality control. The analysis was restricted to productive rearrangements, with each unique CDR3 amino acid sequence defining a clonotype. Repertoire clonality was estimated as the Gini-Simpson index, computed with the R package tcR. Student's t test was used to compare Gini indices, while Pearson correlation assessed associations with tumor size change. TCRdb limited this immuneACCESS table to in-frame rearrangements with V and J called. A share of clones is missing; checked studies link under half to unresolved V genes, and the rest is unexplained. That table is the source of V, J and clone size, and D and trimming were worked out from the DNA. For this sample there are some 71,000 clones; around 83% appear just once. The top ten hold about 3.4% of the sample.

This TCR was recovered from a person aged 35 to 85 with oral cavity squamous cell carcinoma. This material consisted of PBMCs, taken before nivolumab (anti-PD-1) treatment.

The CDR3 region: CASSPGLGYEQYF. DNA sequence: TGTGCCAGCAGCCCGGGCCTCGGGTACGAGCAGTACTTC. Recombination connected TRBV27 to TRBJ2-7; no D gene is confidently identified. The germline V gene (reference sequence) yields MNHEY for CDR1 and SMNVEV for CDR2. The CDR3, from cysteine to phenylalanine, totals 13 residues. Kept here is only the CDR3 DNA, which spans 39 bases and is read in frame from base 1. V sheds 6 bases and J sheds 4 bases, leaving 13 bases between their ends.